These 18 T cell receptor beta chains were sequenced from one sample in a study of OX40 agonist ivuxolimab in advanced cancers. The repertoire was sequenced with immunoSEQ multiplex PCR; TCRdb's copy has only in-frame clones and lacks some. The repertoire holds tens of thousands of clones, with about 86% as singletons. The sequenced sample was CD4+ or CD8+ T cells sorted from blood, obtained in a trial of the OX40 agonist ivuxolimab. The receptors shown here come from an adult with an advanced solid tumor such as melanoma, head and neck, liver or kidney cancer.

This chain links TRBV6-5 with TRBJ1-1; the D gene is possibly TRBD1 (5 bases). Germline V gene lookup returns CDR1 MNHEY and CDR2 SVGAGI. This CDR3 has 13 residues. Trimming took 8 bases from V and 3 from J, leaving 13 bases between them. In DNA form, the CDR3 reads TGTGCCAGCTCCAGGGAAGGGGACACTGAAGCTTTCTTT. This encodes CASSREGDTEAFF.

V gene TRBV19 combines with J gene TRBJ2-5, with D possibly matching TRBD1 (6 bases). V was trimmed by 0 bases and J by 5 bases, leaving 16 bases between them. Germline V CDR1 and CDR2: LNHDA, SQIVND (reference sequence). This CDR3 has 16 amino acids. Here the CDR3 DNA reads TGTGCCAGTAGTATAGATATTTCCGGACAGCAGGAGACCCAGTACTTC. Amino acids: CASSIDISGQQETQYF.

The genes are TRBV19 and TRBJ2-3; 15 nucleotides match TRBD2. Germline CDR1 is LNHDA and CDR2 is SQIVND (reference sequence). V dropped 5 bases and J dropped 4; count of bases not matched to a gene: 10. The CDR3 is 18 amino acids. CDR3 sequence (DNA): TGTGCCAGTAGTTTTCGGACTAGCGGGGGGGCCGAGGCAGATACGCAGTATTTT. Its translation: CASSFRTSGGAEADTQYF.

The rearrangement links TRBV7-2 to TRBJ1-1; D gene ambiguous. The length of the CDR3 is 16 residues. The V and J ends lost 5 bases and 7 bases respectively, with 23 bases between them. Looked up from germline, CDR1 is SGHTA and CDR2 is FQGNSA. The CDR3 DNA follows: TGTGCCAGCAGCCCAAGGCGGATCCAAGGCCTCTTTGAAGCTTTCTTT. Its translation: CASSPRRIQGLFEAFF.

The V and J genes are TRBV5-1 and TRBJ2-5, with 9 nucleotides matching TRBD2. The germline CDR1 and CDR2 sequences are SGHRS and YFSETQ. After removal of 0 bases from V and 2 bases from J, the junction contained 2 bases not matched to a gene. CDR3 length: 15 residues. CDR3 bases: TGCGCCAGCAGCTTGGGACTAGCGGAACAAGAGACCCAGTACTTC. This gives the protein CASSLGLAEQETQYF.

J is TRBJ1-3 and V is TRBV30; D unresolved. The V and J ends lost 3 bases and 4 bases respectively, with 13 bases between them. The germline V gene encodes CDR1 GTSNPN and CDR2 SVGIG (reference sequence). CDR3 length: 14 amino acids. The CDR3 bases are TGTGCCTGGAGAAATGCCGGATCCGGAAACACCATATATTTT. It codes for CAWRNAGSGNTIYF.

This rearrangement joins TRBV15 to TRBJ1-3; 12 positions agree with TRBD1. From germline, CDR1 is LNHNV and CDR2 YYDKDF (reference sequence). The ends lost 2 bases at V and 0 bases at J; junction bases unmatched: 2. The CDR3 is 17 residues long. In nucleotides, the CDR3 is TGTGCCACCAGCAGAAGGGACAGGGGGCCCTCTGGAAACACCATATATTTT. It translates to CATSRRDRGPSGNTIYF.

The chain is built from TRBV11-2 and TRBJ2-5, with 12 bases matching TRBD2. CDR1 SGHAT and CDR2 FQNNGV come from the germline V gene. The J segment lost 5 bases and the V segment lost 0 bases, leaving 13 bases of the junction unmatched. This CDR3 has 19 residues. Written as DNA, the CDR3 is TGTGCCAGCAGCTTAGATCCCTCACTAGCGGGGGGTCTCCGTGAGACCCAGTACTTC. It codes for CASSLDPSLAGGLRETQYF.

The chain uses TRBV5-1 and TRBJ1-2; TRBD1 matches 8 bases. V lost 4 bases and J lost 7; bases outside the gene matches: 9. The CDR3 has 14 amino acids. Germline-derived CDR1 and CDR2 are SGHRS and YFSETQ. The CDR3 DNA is TGCGCCAGCAGCCCCCTTGAGGACAGGGCTGGCTACACCTTC. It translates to CASSPLEDRAGYTF.

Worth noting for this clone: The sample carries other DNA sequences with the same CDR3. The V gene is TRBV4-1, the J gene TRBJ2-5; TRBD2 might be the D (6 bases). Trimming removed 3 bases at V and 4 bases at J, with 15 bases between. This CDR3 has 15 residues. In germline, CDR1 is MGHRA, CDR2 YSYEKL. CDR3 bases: TGCGCCAGCAGCCAGGAAGGGCACGGGGGAGAGACCCAGTACTTC. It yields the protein CASSQEGHGGETQYF.

CDR3: CASSLPGVSEQYF. The CDR3 DNA sequence: TGCGCCAGCAGCTTGCCGGGGGTGAGCGAGCAGTACTTC. The chain is built from TRBV5-1 and TRBJ2-7; TRBD2 might be the D (6 bases). V lost 1 base, J lost 6 bases, and 11 bases lay in between. CDR1 is SGHRS and CDR2 is YFSETQ in the germline V gene. There are 13 residues in the CDR3. The full variable domain, with the rest looked up from reference TRBV5-1 and TRBJ2-7, is KAGVTQTPRYLIKTRGQQVTLSCSPISGHRSVSWYQQTPGQGLQFLFEYFSETQRNKGNFPGRFSGRQFSNSRSEMNVSTLELGDSALYLCASSLPGVSEQYFGPGTRLTVT.

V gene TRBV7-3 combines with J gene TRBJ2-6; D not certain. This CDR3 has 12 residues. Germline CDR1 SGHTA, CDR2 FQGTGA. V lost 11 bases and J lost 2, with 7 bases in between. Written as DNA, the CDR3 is TGTGCCCACTACCCTGGGGCCAACGTCCTGACTTTC. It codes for CAHYPGANVLTF.

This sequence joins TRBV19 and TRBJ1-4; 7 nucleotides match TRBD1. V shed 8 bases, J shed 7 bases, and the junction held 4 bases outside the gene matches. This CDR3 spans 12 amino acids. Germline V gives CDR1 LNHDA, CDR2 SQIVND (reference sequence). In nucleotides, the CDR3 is TGTGCCAGTGGAGACAGGGCTGAAAAACTGTTTTTT. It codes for CASGDRAEKLFF.

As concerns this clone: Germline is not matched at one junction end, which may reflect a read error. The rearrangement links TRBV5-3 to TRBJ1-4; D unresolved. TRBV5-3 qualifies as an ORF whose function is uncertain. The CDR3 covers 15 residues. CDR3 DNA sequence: TGTGCCAGCAGCTTGTGGGCCACAACTAATGAAAAACTGTTTTTT. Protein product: CASSLWATTNEKLFF.

Written as DNA, the CDR3 is TGTGCCAGCAGCCGACAGGGGAACACTGAAGCTTTCTTT. Translation: CASSRQGNTEAFF. The chain has TRBV7-3 and TRBJ1-1; 7 nucleotides line up with TRBD1. Germline-derived CDR1 and CDR2 are SGHTA and FQGTGA. V lost 5 bases and J lost 1; bases outside the gene matches: 1. CDR3 length: 13 residues. Filled out from reference TRBV7-3 and TRBJ1-1, the complete variable domain reads GAGVSQTPSNKVTEKGKYVELRCDPISGHTALYWYRQSLGQGPEFLIYFQGTGAADDSGLPNDRFFAVRPEGSVSTLKIQRTERGDSAVYLCASSRQGNTEAFFGQGTRLTVV.

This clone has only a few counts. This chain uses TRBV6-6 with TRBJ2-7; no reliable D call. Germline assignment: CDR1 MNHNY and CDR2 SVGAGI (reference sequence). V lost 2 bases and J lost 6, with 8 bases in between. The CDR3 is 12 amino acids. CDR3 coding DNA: TGTGCCAGCAGTTACGAGAGTAGCGAGCAGTACTTC. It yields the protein CASSYESSEQYF.

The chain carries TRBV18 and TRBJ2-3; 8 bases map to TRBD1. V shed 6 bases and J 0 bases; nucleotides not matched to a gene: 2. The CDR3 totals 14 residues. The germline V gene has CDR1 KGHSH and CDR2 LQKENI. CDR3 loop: CASSDRVSTDTQYF. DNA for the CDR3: TGTGCCAGCTCGGACAGGGTTAGCACAGATACGCAGTATTTT.

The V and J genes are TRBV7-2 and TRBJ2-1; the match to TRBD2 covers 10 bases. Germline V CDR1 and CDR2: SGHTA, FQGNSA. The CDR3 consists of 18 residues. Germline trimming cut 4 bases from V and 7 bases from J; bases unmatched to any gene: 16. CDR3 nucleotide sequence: TGTGCCAGCAGCTGGACAGCGGGGGGGCCACCCCGATGGAATGAGCAGTTCTTC. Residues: CASSWTAGGPPRWNEQFF.